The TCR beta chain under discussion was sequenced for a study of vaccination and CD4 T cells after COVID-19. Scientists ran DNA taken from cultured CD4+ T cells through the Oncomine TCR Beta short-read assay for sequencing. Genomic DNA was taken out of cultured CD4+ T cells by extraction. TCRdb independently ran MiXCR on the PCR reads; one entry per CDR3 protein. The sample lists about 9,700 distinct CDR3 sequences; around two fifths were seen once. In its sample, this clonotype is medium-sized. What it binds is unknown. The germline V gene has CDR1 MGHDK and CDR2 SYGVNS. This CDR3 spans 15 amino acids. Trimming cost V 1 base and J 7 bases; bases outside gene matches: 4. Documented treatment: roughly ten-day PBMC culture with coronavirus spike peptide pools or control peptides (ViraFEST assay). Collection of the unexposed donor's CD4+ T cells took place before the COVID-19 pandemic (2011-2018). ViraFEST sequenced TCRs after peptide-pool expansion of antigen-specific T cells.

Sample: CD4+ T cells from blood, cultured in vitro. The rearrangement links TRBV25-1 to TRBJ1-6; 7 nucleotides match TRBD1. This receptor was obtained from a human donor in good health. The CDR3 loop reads CASSELDRPNSPLHF. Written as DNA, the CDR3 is TGTGCCAGCAGTGAATTGGACAGGCCAAATTCACCCCTCCACTTT.